The 30 T cell receptor beta chains given below trace back to one sample, sequenced in a study of T-cell reconstitution after alpha-beta-depleted transplantation in children. The library targeted TCRbeta and was prepared with unique molecular identifiers. TCRdb called the PCR reads again in MiXCR, with one record for every CDR3 protein. The repertoire includes a few hundred thousand distinct CDR3 sequences, approximately 9.7% of them detected once, and over 4.5% sits in the top ten. The sequences come from PBMCs from the stem cell graft donor, collected from the stem cell graft. The receptors come from a human donor who donated a stem cell graft to a child with SCID.

In this sample, this clonotype turned up many times. This chain links TRBV27 with TRBJ2-1; D is uncertain. The CDR3 is made up of 14 amino acids. Trimming cost V 2 bases and J 5 bases, with 10 bases left between them. CDR1 MNHEY and CDR2 SMNVEV come from the germline V gene (reference sequence). CDR3 in amino acids: CASSLLVGHNEQFF. The CDR3 region has the DNA TGTGCCAGCAGTTTACTAGTCGGGCACAATGAGCAGTTCTTC.

This clonotype came up many times. The chain couples TRBV6-1 to TRBJ1-2; tentatively, D is TRBD1 (5 bases). V was trimmed by 4 bases and J by 8 bases, leaving 14 bases between them. The CDR3 is 13 residues long. Germline lookup yields CDR1 MNHNS and CDR2 SASEGT. This CDR3 reads CASSAQDVSGYTF. CDR3 nucleotides: TGTGCCAGCAGTGCACAGGACGTTAGCGGCTACACCTTC.

This clonotype was recorded many times. The V and J genes are TRBV14 and TRBJ1-4; 9 positions match TRBD1. Per the germline V gene, CDR1 is SGHDN and CDR2 is FVKESK. This CDR3 spans 16 amino acids. V lost 3 bases to trimming and J lost 6 bases; unmatched junction nucleotides: 8. DNA for the CDR3: TGTGCCAGCAGCCAGGGAACAGGGGGCGCGGATGAAAAACTGTTTTTT. As protein: CASSQGTGGADEKLFF.

This clonotype was seen repeatedly, ten times or more. The V gene is TRBV4-2, the J gene TRBJ1-1; D ambiguous. V shed 1 base and J shed 1 base, with 10 bases lying between them. Germline V gene sequence: CDR1 LGHNA, CDR2 YNFKEQ. CDR3 length equals 15 residues. The CDR3 nucleotides are TGTGCCAGCAGCCAAGCTTACGGAGAGAACACTGAAGCTTTCTTT. It specifies CASSQAYGENTEAFF.

This clonotype was observed at least ten times. This chain connects TRBV7-2 to TRBJ1-4; 7 bases are shared with TRBD1. Germline CDR1 is SGHTA and CDR2 is FQGNSA. The CDR3 is made up of 13 amino acids. With V trimmed by 6 bases and J by 7 bases, 5 bases remained unmatched. The CDR3, as DNA: TGTGCCAGCAGTGTGGGACAGCTTGAAAAACTGTTTTTT. Translating it yields CASSVGQLEKLFF. Full variable domain (remainder filled in from reference TRBV7-2 and TRBJ1-4): GAGVSQSPSNKVTEKGKDVELRCDPISGHTALYWYRQSLGQGLEFLIYFQGNSAPDKSGLPSDRFSAERTGGSVSTLTIQRTQQEDSAVYLCASSVGQLEKLFFGSGTQLSVL.

This rearrangement joins TRBV9 to TRBJ1-2, with TRBD1 identical over 7 bases. Germline loops: CDR1 SGDLS, CDR2 YYNGEE. This CDR3 contains 15 residues. V was clipped by 0 bases and J by 6 bases; unmatched bases: 8. The CDR3 DNA follows: TGTGCCAGCAGCGTAGAGGTCAGGGGGGTCGATGGCTACACCTTC. This encodes CASSVEVRGVDGYTF.

This clonotype was recorded many times. This chain joins TRBV5-1 and TRBJ2-5; no clear D. The germline V and J ends were trimmed by 2 bases and 2 bases, with 10 bases remaining between them. CDR1 SGHRS and CDR2 YFSETQ come from the germline V gene. The CDR3 spans 14 residues. The CDR3 coding sequence is TGCGCCAGCAGCTTACAAGGGCTGCAAGAGACCCAGTACTTC. Translated: CASSLQGLQETQYF.

This clonotype was observed many times. The V gene is TRBV7-9, the J gene TRBJ1-1; D not certain. Germline CDR1 and CDR2: SEHNR and FQNEAQ (reference sequence). The CDR3 totals 16 residues. V lost 6 bases to trimming and J lost 1 base, with 18 bases between them. For the CDR3, the DNA is TGTGCCAGCAGACCCTCCCGAGGCCGTAAGAACACTGAAGCTTTCTTT. It yields the protein CASRPSRGRKNTEAFF.

Ten or more counts support this clonotype. The J gene is TRBJ1-4, the V gene TRBV7-8; possibly TRBD1 for D (5 bases). From germline, CDR1 is SGHVS and CDR2 FQNEAQ. The V end was cut by 5 bases, the J end by 4 bases, with 14 bases between. The CDR3 runs 15 residues. The CDR3 nucleotides read TGTGCCAGCAGCCCACGGCGCCAGGGTAATGAAAAACTGTTTTTT. Translated, it gives CASSPRRQGNEKLFF.

This clonotype showed up many times. The chain employs TRBV5-1 and TRBJ2-5; TRBD1 might be the D (5 bases). There are 14 residues in the CDR3. CDR1 SGHRS and CDR2 YFSETQ come from the germline V gene. Between the trimmed V and J ends, which lost 4 bases and 0 bases, there was a span of 10 bases. CDR3: CASSPQGNQETQYF. In DNA form, the CDR3 reads TGCGCCAGCAGCCCCCAGGGTAACCAAGAGACCCAGTACTTC.

The chain combines TRBV7-2 with TRBJ1-6; 7 bases match TRBD1. The CDR3 contains 15 residues. Per germline, CDR1 SGHTA and CDR2 FQGNSA. The ends lost 2 bases at V and 9 bases at J; junction bases unmatched: 7. This chain's CDR3 is CASSLLGGTVSPLHF. In nucleotides, the CDR3 is TGTGCCAGCAGCTTATTAGGGGGGACAGTTTCACCCCTCCACTTT.

This clonotype has a count of ten or more. The chain joins TRBV12-3 or TRBV12-4 to TRBJ2-3; TRBD2 is a possible D gene (5 bases). The CDR3 length is 12 residues. V was cut by 8 bases and J by 4 bases, with 10 bases left in between. The CDR3 bases are TGTGCCAGCCGACTGAGGGCAGATACGCAGTATTTT. It translates to CASRLRADTQYF.

This clonotype was recorded at least ten times. The V gene is TRBV11-2, the J gene TRBJ2-3; TRBD1 matches 7 bases. CDR3 size: 15 residues. CDR1 SGHAT and CDR2 FQNNGV come from the germline V gene. V gave up 3 bases and J gave up 1 base; unmatched junction bases: 4. The CDR3 sequence is CASSLTGTGTDTQYF. CDR3 nucleotide sequence: TGTGCCAGCAGCTTGACAGGGACGGGCACAGATACGCAGTATTTT.

The count of this clonotype is one. At one boundary the junction diverges from the germline segment, which might be a read error. This sequence joins TRBV5-5 and TRBJ2-7; 9 bases line up with TRBD1. The CDR3 sequence is 14 residues long. Germline loops: CDR1 SGHKS, CDR2 YYEKEE (reference sequence). CDR3 sequence (DNA): TGTGCCGGCAGCGGGACAGGGTTGGGCTACGAGCAGTACTTC. Amino acids: CAGSGTGLGYEQYF.

This clonotype has a count of ten or more. The V call is TRBV20-1, the J call TRBJ2-5, with 7 bases lining up with TRBD1. Germline trimming cut 4 bases from V and 1 base from J; bases unmatched to any gene: 18. Germline V CDR1 and CDR2: DFQATT, SNEGSKA (reference sequence). This CDR3 is built from 18 residues. The CDR3 coding sequence is TGCAGTGCTAACAACCTCGGCCGCACAGGGGTGGCCCAAGAGACCCAGTACTTC. This encodes CSANNLGRTGVAQETQYF.

This clonotype was picked up many times. V and J are TRBV7-9 and TRBJ2-1; D is possibly TRBD1 (5 bases). The CDR3 contains 13 residues. Germline V gene data show CDR1 as SEHNR and CDR2 as FQNEAQ (reference sequence). V lost 5 bases, J lost 4 bases, and 9 bases lay in between. CDR3 sequence (DNA): TGTGCCAGCAGCCAAGACAGTTACAATGAGCAGTTCTTC. This sequence encodes CASSQDSYNEQFF.

This clonotype was seen repeatedly, ten times or more. V and J are TRBV12-3 or TRBV12-4 and TRBJ2-3; tentatively, D is TRBD1 or TRBD2 (6 bases each). The CDR3 has 17 amino acids. With 6 bases removed from V and 2 bases from J, the gap between germline ends came to 21 bases. The CDR3 nucleotides are TGTGCCAGCAGCCCCGGGTGGGGGGCCCTCCACACAGATACGCAGTATTTT. Residues: CASSPGWGALHTDTQYF.

This clonotype was recorded at least ten times. The chain combines TRBV5-5 with TRBJ2-2, with D perhaps given as TRBD1 or TRBD2 (6 bases each). Trimming took 4 bases from V and 5 from J, leaving 21 bases between them. This CDR3 comprises 17 residues. Germline V gives CDR1 SGHKS, CDR2 YYEKEE (reference sequence). The CDR3 loop reads CASSLIKGGLGTGELFF. The CDR3, as DNA: TGTGCCAGCAGCCTTATTAAGGGGGGCCTCGGAACCGGGGAGCTGTTTTTT.

The sample holds many counts of this clonotype. The rearrangement links TRBV3-1 to TRBJ2-2; weak D call: TRBD1 (7 bases). Germline V gives CDR1 LGHDT, CDR2 YNNKEL (reference sequence). CDR3 length: 16 amino acids. With 1 base removed from V and 0 bases from J, the gap between germline ends came to 9 bases. CDR3 in amino acids: CASSQGGTANTGELFF. The CDR3 region has the DNA TGTGCCAGCAGCCAAGGCGGGACAGCGAACACCGGGGAGCTGTTTTTT.

This clonotype appeared many times. The V call is TRBV20-1, the J call TRBJ1-2; possibly TRBD1 for D (5 bases). Germline V gene lookup returns CDR1 DFQATT and CDR2 SNEGSKA (reference sequence). There are 17 residues in the CDR3. The V end lost 4 bases, the J end lost 2 bases, and 23 bases lay between the germline ends. The CDR3 spells CSAIGRGGLVGNYGYTF. In nucleotides, the CDR3 is TGCAGTGCTATAGGGCGGGGGGGTCTTGTAGGGAACTATGGCTACACCTTC.

This clonotype was seen repeatedly, ten times or more. The rearrangement joins TRBV5-1 to TRBJ1-2; D might be TRBD1 (5 bases). Germline V CDR1 and CDR2: SGHRS, YFSETQ. The V end was cut by 2 bases, the J end by 4 bases, with 18 bases between. This CDR3 has 16 amino acids. CDR3 protein: CASSFGPSGAAYGYTF. The DNA of the CDR3 is TGCGCCAGCAGCTTTGGCCCGTCTGGGGCCGCCTATGGCTACACCTTC.

This clonotype was seen at least ten times. V and J are TRBV7-9 and TRBJ1-5; TRBD1 agrees at 10 bases. The CDR3 contains 16 residues. CDR1 is SEHNR and CDR2 is FQNEAQ in the germline V gene (reference sequence). V dropped 5 bases and J dropped 0; count of bases not matched to a gene: 4. In DNA form, the CDR3 reads TGTGCCAGCAGCGGACAGGGGGTGGTTAGCAATCAGCCCCAGCATTTT. Amino acid sequence: CASSGQGVVSNQPQHF.

This clonotype appeared many times. The genes are TRBV29-1 and TRBJ2-3; a possible D gene is TRBD2 (5 bases). The V end lost 6 bases, the J end lost 4 bases, and 17 bases lay between the germline ends. The CDR3 extends over 14 amino acids. Per the germline V gene, CDR1 is SQVTM and CDR2 is ANQGSEA. This CDR3 reads CSVIPGVPPDTQYF. The CDR3 DNA reads as TGCAGCGTAATCCCCGGGGTACCCCCAGATACGCAGTATTTT.

This clonotype showed up many times. V gene TRBV12-3 or TRBV12-4 combines with J gene TRBJ2-3; maybe TRBD1 (6 bases). The V end was cut by 0 bases, the J end by 2 bases, with 18 bases between. CDR3 length equals 18 residues. The CDR3 region is CASSLALLGGHLTDTQYF. The CDR3, as DNA: TGTGCCAGCAGTTTAGCCCTCTTAGGGGGACACCTCACAGATACGCAGTATTTT.

The chain employs TRBV18 and TRBJ1-1; D is possibly TRBD1 (5 bases). Germline CDR1 and CDR2: KGHSH and LQKENI. V lost 3 bases, J lost 0 bases, and 14 bases lay in between. This CDR3 has 16 residues. The CDR3 region is CASSPRQSNMNTEAFF. The CDR3 coding sequence is TGTGCCAGCTCACCCCGACAGAGCAACATGAACACTGAAGCTTTCTTT.

This clonotype was seen many times. V gene TRBV28 combines with J gene TRBJ2-1; D might be TRBD1 (6 bases). Germline V gene lookup returns CDR1 MDHEN and CDR2 SYDVKM. This CDR3 has 14 amino acids. Trimming pared 3 bases from V and 5 bases from J, leaving 11 bases between. The CDR3 reads CASSFWSGDNEQFF. As DNA, the CDR3 is TGTGCCAGCAGTTTTTGGTCAGGGGACAATGAGCAGTTCTTC. The entire variable domain, with the rest obtained from reference TRBV28 and TRBJ2-1, is as follows: DVKVTQSSRYLVKRTGEKVFLECVQDMDHENMFWYRQDPGLGLRLIYFSYDVKMKEKGDIPEGYSVSREKKERFSLILESASTNQTSMYLCASSFWSGDNEQFFGPGTRLTVL.

This chain uses TRBV20-1 with TRBJ2-7, with TRBD2 identical over 10 bases. The CDR3 is made up of 15 amino acids. Germline values: CDR1 DFQATT, CDR2 SNEGSKA (reference sequence). V gave up 7 bases and J gave up 1 base; unmatched junction bases: 10. CDR3 sequence (DNA): TGCAGTGTGGGGCCCGGGACTAGCGTTTCCTACGAGCAGTACTTC. Translated: CSVGPGTSVSYEQYF.

This clonotype was counted between two and nine times. The chain recombines TRBV27 with TRBJ2-7, with TRBD1 matching over 7 bases. V trimming: 5 bases; J trimming: 5 bases; junction bases outside the gene matches: 15. CDR1 and CDR2 (germline): MNHEY, SMNVEV (reference sequence). This CDR3 spans 16 amino acids. This chain's CDR3 is CASSPRPRQGGHEQYF. The CDR3 coding sequence is TGTGCCAGCAGTCCCCGCCCGAGACAGGGTGGCCACGAGCAGTACTTC.

This clonotype was counted ten times or more. This chain's CDR3 is CASSLGVGRGFEGYTF. As DNA, the CDR3 is TGTGCCAGCAGTTTAGGTGTAGGCAGGGGATTTGAGGGCTACACCTTC. The rearrangement links TRBV27 to TRBJ1-2; TRBD1 is a possible D gene (6 bases). Trimming cost V 2 bases and J 8 bases, with 21 bases left between them. Germline values: CDR1 MNHEY, CDR2 SMNVEV (reference sequence). There are 16 residues in the CDR3.

This clonotype was detected many times. This chain uses TRBV20-1 with TRBJ1-1; 7 nucleotides agree with TRBD1. The V gene's germline CDR1 is DFQATT and CDR2 SNEGSKA (reference sequence). The CDR3 is made up of 15 amino acids. Trimming took 5 bases from V and 0 from J; bases not matched to a gene: 9. In DNA form, the CDR3 reads TGCAGTGCTTCAGGGGGGGGCCTTATGAACACTGAAGCTTTCTTT. Its translation is CSASGGGLMNTEAFF.